The clone carrying this T cell receptor (beta chain) was observed many times. The antigen is unknown. TCRdb ran MiXCR on the 5' RACE reads and lists one entry per CDR3 protein. This table holds around 1.7 million distinct CDR3 sequences, more than 30% found once. This record belongs to a study of identical twins. Broader study findings: Cross-sectional statistical analysis, not tracking of the same donors, underpinned the conclusions. Carriage of fewer insertions was seen in abundant cord blood beta clonotypes, whereas memory repertoires showed none.

CDR1 LGHNA and CDR2 YNFKEQ come from the germline V gene. V lost 6 bases, J lost 2 bases, and 9 bases lay in between. The CDR3 covers 13 residues. The sequencing input was cord blood. This TCR was sampled from a newborn girl in good health. The chain couples TRBV4-2 to TRBJ2-3; TRBD1 or TRBD2 may be the D gene (6 bases each). The CDR3 protein is CASSGGHTDTQYF. The CDR3 DNA follows: TGTGCCAGCAGTGGGGGGCACACAGATACGCAGTATTTT.